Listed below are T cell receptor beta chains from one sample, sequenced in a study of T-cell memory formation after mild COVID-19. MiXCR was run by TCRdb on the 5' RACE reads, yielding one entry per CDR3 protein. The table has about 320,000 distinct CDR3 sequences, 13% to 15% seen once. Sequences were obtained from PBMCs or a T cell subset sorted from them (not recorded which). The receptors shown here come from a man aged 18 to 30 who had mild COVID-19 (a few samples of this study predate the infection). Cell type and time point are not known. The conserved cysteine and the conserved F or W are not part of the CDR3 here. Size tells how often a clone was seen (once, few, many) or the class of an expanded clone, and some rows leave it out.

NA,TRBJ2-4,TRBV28,ASSPDYGNIQY
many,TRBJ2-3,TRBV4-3,ASSQVGGPADTQY
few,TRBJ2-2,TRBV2,ASSGLFPGQANTGELF
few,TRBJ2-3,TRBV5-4,ASSFGSGTQY
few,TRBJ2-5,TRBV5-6,ASQRKEETQY
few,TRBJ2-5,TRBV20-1,SARYRGETQY
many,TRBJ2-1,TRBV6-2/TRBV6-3,ASRTGYNEQF
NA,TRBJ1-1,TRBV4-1,ASSFARWTEAF
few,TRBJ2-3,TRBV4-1,ASSDLPRRRLADTDTQY
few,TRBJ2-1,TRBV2,ASRSSVRAGNNEQF
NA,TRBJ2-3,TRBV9,ASSVDGVGDTQY
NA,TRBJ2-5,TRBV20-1,SARGAVQETQY
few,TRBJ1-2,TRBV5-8,ASSLGTGAYGYT
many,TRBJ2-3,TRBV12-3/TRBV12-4,ASSPGVSTDTQY
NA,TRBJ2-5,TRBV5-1,ASSLAGTSGGAVKETQY
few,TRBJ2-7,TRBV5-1,ASSLGRGEIYEQY
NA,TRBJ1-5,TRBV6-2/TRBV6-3,ATASATGASNQPQH
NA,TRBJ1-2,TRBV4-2,ASSHLEQDGPGYGYT
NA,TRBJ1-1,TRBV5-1,ASSLLGGRSQTEAF
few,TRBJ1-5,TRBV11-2,ASSLDRRQPQH
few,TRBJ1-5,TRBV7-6,ASSLAVEQPQH
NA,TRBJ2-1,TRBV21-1,ASSTSHPRYNEQF